One and the same sample provided the 4 T cell receptor beta chains below, sequenced in a study of T cells and Merkel cell carcinoma outcomes. Assay: immunoSEQ multiplex PCR; the TCRdb copy retains only in-frame clones and omits some. The sample has approximately 10,000 clones, roughly 95% seen once. The specimen was tumor tissue from Merkel cell carcinoma. These receptor sequences come from a human donor with Merkel cell carcinoma.

The chain is built from TRBV25-1 and TRBJ1-1; tentatively, D is TRBD1 (5 bases). The length of the CDR3 is 14 residues. The germline V gene encodes CDR1 MGHDK and CDR2 SYGVNS. Trimming took 3 bases from V and 4 from J, leaving 12 bases between them. Here the CDR3 DNA reads TGTGCCAGCAGTGACCCAACAGGTTTCACTGAAGCTTTCTTT. Translation: CASSDPTGFTEAFF.

The chain couples TRBV4-1 to TRBJ2-7, with 10 nucleotides matching TRBD1. The trim removed 4 bases at V and 2 bases at J, leaving 2 bases unmatched. This CDR3 has 14 amino acids. Germline values: CDR1 MGHRA, CDR2 YSYEKL. The CDR3 sequence: CASSRGTGAYEQYF. The DNA for the CDR3 is TGCGCCAGCAGCCGGGGGACAGGGGCCTACGAGCAGTACTTC.

The chain employs TRBV28 and TRBJ2-3; 13 bases align to TRBD2. V gave up 5 bases and J gave up 5 bases; unmatched junction bases: 10. The CDR3 has 17 amino acids. Germline CDR1 MDHEN, CDR2 SYDVKM. CDR3 amino acids: CASSTPGLAGAGDTQYF. CDR3 bases: TGTGCCAGCAGTACACCTGGACTAGCGGGAGCAGGAGATACGCAGTATTTT. Full variable domain (rest looked up from reference TRBV28 and TRBJ2-3): DVKVTQSSRYLVKRTGEKVFLECVQDMDHENMFWYRQDPGLGLRLIYFSYDVKMKEKGDIPEGYSVSREKKERFSLILESASTNQTSMYLCASSTPGLAGAGDTQYFGPGTRLTVL.

J is TRBJ1-1 and V is TRBV5-6; D is unresolved. CDR3 length: 14 residues. Trimming stripped 4 bases from V and 4 bases from J, with 14 bases between. CDR1 is SGHDT and CDR2 is YYEEEE in the germline V gene. The CDR3 loop is CASSPPSRTTEAFF. In nucleotides, the CDR3 is TGTGCCAGCAGCCCCCCATCGCGGACCACTGAAGCTTTCTTT.